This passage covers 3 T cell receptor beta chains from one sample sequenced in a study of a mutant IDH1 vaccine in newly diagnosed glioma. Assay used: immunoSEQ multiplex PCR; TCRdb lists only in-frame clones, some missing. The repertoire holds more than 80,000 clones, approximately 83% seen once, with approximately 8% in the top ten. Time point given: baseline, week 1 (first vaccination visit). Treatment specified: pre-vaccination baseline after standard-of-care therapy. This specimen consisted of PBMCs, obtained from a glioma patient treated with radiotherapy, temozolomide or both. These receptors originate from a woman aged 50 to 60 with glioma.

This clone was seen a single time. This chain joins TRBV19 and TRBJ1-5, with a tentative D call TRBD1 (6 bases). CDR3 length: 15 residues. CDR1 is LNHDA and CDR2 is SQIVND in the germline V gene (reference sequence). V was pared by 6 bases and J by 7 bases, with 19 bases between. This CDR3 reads CASSTAGGADQPQHF. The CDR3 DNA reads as TGTGCCAGTAGCACTGCGGGGGGCGCAGACCAGCCCCAGCATTTT.

CDR3 region: CASSLGQINEKLFF. CDR3 nucleotides: TGTGCCAGCAGCTTGGGACAGATTAATGAAAAACTGTTTTTT. The chain carries TRBV5-6 and TRBJ1-4, with TRBD1 as a possible D gene (5 bases). Germline lookup yields CDR1 SGHDT and CDR2 YYEEEE. This CDR3 spans 14 amino acids. V lost 0 bases to trimming and J lost 4 bases, with 7 bases between them.

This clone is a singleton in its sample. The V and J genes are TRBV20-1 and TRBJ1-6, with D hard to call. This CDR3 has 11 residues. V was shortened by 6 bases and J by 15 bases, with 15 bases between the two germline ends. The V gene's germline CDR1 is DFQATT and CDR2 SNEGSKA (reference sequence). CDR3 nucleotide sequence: TGCAGTGCCTCGGAACCGCTTCTCCTCCACTTT. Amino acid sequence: CSASEPLLLHF.